Presented here are 28 T cell receptor beta chains from one specimen sequenced in a study of blood T cell repertoires in COVID-19. This table comes from immunoSEQ multiplex PCR, and its TCRdb copy is limited to in-frame clones, with some not included. The sample includes some 70,000 clones, around 80% of them seen just once. The sequenced sample was peripheral blood. These receptor sequences come from a man aged 45-65 years with COVID-19, enrolled during active disease.

CDR3 in amino acids: CSVEGGTGGVSYEQYF. CDR3 bases: TGCAGCGTTGAAGGCGGGACAGGGGGTGTCTCTTACGAGCAGTACTTC. V is TRBV29-1 and J is TRBJ2-7; the match to TRBD1 covers 11 bases. The length of the CDR3 is 16 residues. Germline CDR1 is SQVTM and CDR2 is ANQGSEA. Trimming at V came to 1 base and at J to 4 bases, leaving 9 bases not matched to a gene.

This clone appeared once. This chain uses TRBV30 with TRBJ2-6; 7 nucleotides agree with TRBD1. This CDR3 comprises 15 residues. CDR1 and CDR2 from the germline V gene are GTSNPN and SVGIG (reference sequence). Losses at the gene ends were 8 bases for V and 1 base for J; bases not matched to a gene: 8. CDR3 sequence reads: CAGGQALSGANVLTF. CDR3 DNA: TGTGCCGGTGGACAGGCGCTTTCTGGGGCCAACGTCCTGACTTTC.

The chain carries TRBV4-1 and TRBJ2-7; unclear D gene. Germline V gene sequence: CDR1 MGHRA, CDR2 YSYEKL. Deletions cut 1 base from V and 0 bases from J, with 7 bases between. CDR3 length: 14 residues. CDR3 in amino acids: CASSQVMSSYEQYF. Written as DNA, the CDR3 is TGCGCCAGCAGCCAAGTTATGAGCTCCTACGAGCAGTACTTC.

The chain carries TRBV7-9 and TRBJ2-7, with D uncertain. Germline V gene lookup returns CDR1 SEHNR and CDR2 FQNEAQ (reference sequence). The CDR3 consists of 14 residues. Deletions cut 5 bases from V and 4 bases from J, with 15 bases between. The CDR3 coding sequence is TGTGCCAGCAGCCCGAGAAGTGGTAGATACGAGCAGTACTTC. Protein: CASSPRSGRYEQYF.

This clone was detected only once. The same CDR3 can be traced to other DNA sequences in this sample. This sequence joins TRBV5-1 and TRBJ2-7; D perhaps matches TRBD2 (6 bases). The CDR3 has 14 residues. Trimming pared 0 bases from V and 0 bases from J, leaving 7 bases between. The germline V gene has CDR1 SGHRS and CDR2 YFSETQ. The CDR3 here is CASSLAGVSYEQYF. The CDR3 nucleotides read TGCGCCAGCAGCTTGGCGGGGGTCTCCTACGAGCAGTACTTC.

This chain links TRBV28 with TRBJ2-3; 7 bases are shared with TRBD2. The germline gives CDR1 MDHEN, CDR2 SYDVKM. The CDR3 is made up of 15 amino acids. Germline trimming cut 3 bases from V and 4 bases from J; bases unmatched to any gene: 7. The DNA for the CDR3 is TGTGCCAGCAGTTTGGAGGCTAGCGGTCCAGATACGCAGTATTTT. Its translation is CASSLEASGPDTQYF.

The chain is built from TRBV9 and TRBJ2-5; 7 nucleotides agree with TRBD2. V dropped 0 bases and J dropped 4; count of bases not matched to a gene: 3. Germline CDR1 reads SGDLS; CDR2 reads YYNGEE. The CDR3 length is 14 residues. The CDR3 nucleotides read TGTGCCAGCAGCGTAGATTCGGGGGGAGAGACCCAGTACTTC. Translation gives CASSVDSGGETQYF.

V is TRBV5-1 and J is TRBJ2-1, with 8 bases aligning to TRBD2. This CDR3 is built from 13 residues. Germline CDR1 SGHRS, CDR2 YFSETQ. The V segment lost 2 bases and the J segment 13 bases; nucleotides outside the gene matches: 8. CDR3 loop: CASSFTSSGPQFF. CDR3 in DNA: TGCGCCAGCAGCTTCACCTCTAGCGGGCCTCAGTTCTTC.

The CDR3 region is CASSKIPQTVNYGYTF. CDR3 sequence (DNA): TGTGCCAGCAGCAAAATACCACAGACAGTCAACTATGGCTACACCTTC. The chain carries TRBV21-1 and TRBJ1-2; the table calls TRBD1, which could not be checked here. TRBV21-1 is reported as a pseudogene. The CDR3 runs to 16 residues.

The table lists this clone with a few counts. The CDR3 DNA follows: TGTGCCAGTAGGGTCCGTAGCGGGAGTCGCGGCACCGGGGAGCTGTTTTTT. Encoded protein: CASRVRSGSRGTGELFF. This chain links TRBV19 with TRBJ2-2, with 9 bases aligning to TRBD2. CDR1 is LNHDA and CDR2 is SQIVND in the germline V gene (reference sequence). CDR3 length: 17 amino acids. Germline trimming cut 6 bases from V and 4 bases from J; bases unmatched to any gene: 12. Full variable domain (outside the CDR3, taken from reference TRBV19 and TRBJ2-2): DGGITQSPKYLFRKEGQNVTLSCEQNLNHDAMYWYRQDPGQGLRLIYYSQIVNDFQKGDIAEGYSVSREKKESFPLTVTSAQKNPTAFYLCASRVRSGSRGTGELFFGEGSRLTVL.

This clone has only one observation. This chain uses TRBV5-1 with TRBJ2-7; 7 nucleotides match TRBD1. The length of the CDR3 is 14 residues. V lost 3 bases to trimming and J lost 2 bases; unmatched junction nucleotides: 5. Per germline, CDR1 SGHRS and CDR2 YFSETQ. The CDR3 nucleotides read TGCGCCAGCAGCTCACTGGGACAGACCTACGAGCAGTACTTC. This translates into CASSSLGQTYEQYF.

The rearrangement joins TRBV27 to TRBJ2-1, with 7 nucleotides matching TRBD2. V shed 3 bases, J shed 0 bases, and the junction held 2 bases outside the gene matches. Germline V gives CDR1 MNHEY, CDR2 SMNVEV (reference sequence). CDR3 length: 15 residues. This CDR3 reads CASSFGGSSYNEQFF. In nucleotides, the CDR3 is TGTGCCAGCAGTTTCGGGGGGAGCTCCTACAATGAGCAGTTCTTC.

V is TRBV19 and J is TRBJ2-7; D might be TRBD1 (6 bases). V lost 3 bases, J lost 2 bases, and 11 bases lay in between. The germline gives CDR1 LNHDA, CDR2 SQIVND (reference sequence). The CDR3 covers 14 residues. CDR3 coding DNA: TGTGCCAGTAGTATTAGACAGGATACCTACGAGCAGTACTTC. Protein: CASSIRQDTYEQYF.

This chain connects TRBV11-3 to TRBJ2-3; TRBD2 might be the D (7 bases). The germline V and J ends were trimmed by 3 bases and 0 bases, with 13 bases remaining between them. This CDR3 has 16 residues. Germline CDR1 is SGHNT and CDR2 is YENEEA. The CDR3 coding sequence is TGTGCCAGCAGCTTTGCGGGGGCGGGTAGCACAGATACGCAGTATTTT. Translation: CASSFAGAGSTDTQYF. The whole variable domain, filled in from reference TRBV11-3 and TRBJ2-3, reads EAGVVQSPRYKIIEKKQPVAFWCNPISGHNTLYWYLQNLGQGPELLIRYENEEAVDDSQLPKDRFSAERLKGVDSTLKIQPAELGDSAVYLCASSFAGAGSTDTQYFGPGTRLTVL.

This clone was counted between two and nine times. This sequence joins TRBV10-2 and TRBJ2-2, with D possibly TRBD1 on 6 matching bases. Trimming removed 2 bases at V and 7 bases at J, with 8 bases between. The CDR3 length is 13 residues. CDR1 WSHSY and CDR2 SAAADI come from the germline V gene. CDR3 coding DNA: TGCGCCAGCAGTGAGAACAGGGTCGGGGAGCTGTTTTTT. Residues: CASSENRVGELFF.

V and J are TRBV7-9 and TRBJ1-3; TRBD1 agrees at 7 bases. There are 15 residues in the CDR3. The trim removed 5 bases at V and 4 bases at J, leaving 8 bases unmatched. Germline CDR1 reads SEHNR; CDR2 reads FQNEAQ (reference sequence). CDR3: CASSPATGLGNTIYF. The CDR3, as DNA: TGTGCCAGCAGCCCAGCGACAGGGCTAGGAAACACCATATATTTT. Drawing the rest from reference TRBV7-9 and TRBJ1-3, the complete variable domain is DTGVSQNPRHKITKRGQNVTFRCDPISEHNRLYWYRQTLGQGPEFLTYFQNEAQLEKSRLLSDRFSAERPKGSFSTLEIQRTEQGDSAMYLCASSPATGLGNTIYFGEGSWLTVV.

The chain links TRBV6-4 to TRBJ1-2, with 9 bases identical to TRBD1. Germline V gene data show CDR1 as MRHNA and CDR2 as SNTAGT. The CDR3 has 14 residues. Trimming took 8 bases from V and 0 from J; bases not matched to a gene: 4. The CDR3 nucleotides are TGTGCCAGCTCCAGGACAGGGGCTAACTATGGCTACACCTTC. Amino acids: CASSRTGANYGYTF.

The J gene is TRBJ2-7, the V gene TRBV5-1; a weak D match, TRBD1 (6 bases). The length of the CDR3 is 14 residues. The V gene lost 1 base and the J gene lost 2 bases, with 10 bases spanning the gap. CDR1 and CDR2 (germline): SGHRS, YFSETQ. CDR3 sequence reads: CASSLLSGAYEQYF. For the CDR3, the DNA is TGCGCCAGCAGCTTGTTGTCAGGGGCCTACGAGCAGTACTTC.

This clone was found many times. This rearrangement joins TRBV19 to TRBJ1-2; D remains ambiguous. Germline CDR1 LNHDA, CDR2 SQIVND (reference sequence). This CDR3 spans 12 amino acids. Trimming cost V 10 bases and J 0 bases, with 9 bases left between them. In nucleotides, the CDR3 is TGTGCCACCGTAGCTGCTAACTATGGCTACACCTTC. It is translated as CATVAANYGYTF. The entire variable domain, with the rest obtained from reference TRBV19 and TRBJ1-2, is as follows: DGGITQSPKYLFRKEGQNVTLSCEQNLNHDAMYWYRQDPGQGLRLIYYSQIVNDFQKGDIAEGYSVSREKKESFPLTVTSAQKNPTAFYLCATVAANYGYTFGSGTRLTVV.

The rearrangement links TRBV7-2 to TRBJ1-2; TRBD1 matches at 11 bases. J was trimmed by 2 bases and V by 1 base; bases with no gene match: 6. Germline loops: CDR1 SGHTA, CDR2 FQGNSA. This CDR3 region has 17 residues. As DNA, the CDR3 is TGTGCCAGCAGCTTAGGAGGGACAGGGGGTGAAAACTATGGCTACACCTTC. Its protein product is CASSLGGTGGENYGYTF.

Note on this clone: One end of the junction is discordant with germline, which a read error may explain. J is TRBJ2-7 and V is TRBV30, with D possibly matching TRBD2 (6 bases). Germline values: CDR1 GTSNPN, CDR2 SVGIG (reference sequence). The CDR3 length is 13 residues. The CDR3 DNA is TGTGCCTGGAGTATATCTTCGGGAGTTGCCTGGTGCTTC. Its protein is CAWSISSGVAWCF.

This clone was counted a single time. V gene TRBV5-1 combines with J gene TRBJ2-7, with D perhaps TRBD1 (6 bases). Looked up from germline, CDR1 is SGHRS and CDR2 is YFSETQ. Trimming removed 4 bases at V and 5 bases at J, with 16 bases between. CDR3 length: 14 residues. The CDR3, as DNA: TGCGCCAGCAGCCTAGGACAGACCCTTAACGAGCAGTACTTC. Amino acid sequence: CASSLGQTLNEQYF.

This chain links TRBV19 with TRBJ1-1; TRBD1 matches 7 bases. This CDR3 spans 14 amino acids. With V trimmed by 3 bases and J by 5 bases, 6 bases remained unmatched. Germline V gene sequence: CDR1 LNHDA, CDR2 SQIVND (reference sequence). The CDR3 DNA reads as TGTGCCAGTAGTATGGCAGGGGGTGGGACTGAAGCTTTCTTT. It encodes CASSMAGGGTEAFF.

This chain joins TRBV7-8 and TRBJ2-7, with D tentatively TRBD1 (6 bases). This CDR3 is 15 amino acids long. CDR1 is SGHVS, CDR2 FQNEAQ, per germline. The V and J ends lost 3 bases and 0 bases respectively, with 12 bases between them. CDR3 nucleotide sequence: TGTGCCAGCAGCTTGGGTGACAGGAGCTCCTACGAGCAGTACTTC. It specifies CASSLGDRSSYEQYF.

The V call is TRBV9, the J call TRBJ2-4; 9 bases match TRBD2. J lost 9 bases, V lost 5 bases, and 9 bases had no gene match. Germline loops: CDR1 SGDLS, CDR2 YYNGEE. The CDR3 is made up of 14 amino acids. In nucleotides, the CDR3 is TGTGCCAGCAGTACATTAGCGGGAGATGGCATTCAGTACTTC. It specifies CASSTLAGDGIQYF.

This clone has only one observation. The V and J genes are TRBV6-1 and TRBJ2-6; 12 nucleotides agree with TRBD1. J was trimmed by 4 bases and V by 4 bases; bases with no gene match: 14. The V gene's germline CDR1 is MNHNS and CDR2 SASEGT. The CDR3 is 20 amino acids. The DNA of the CDR3 is TGTGCCAGCAGTGCCAACCCGCCGGGACAGGGGGCCAGAGGGGCCAACGTCCTGACTTTC. Protein: CASSANPPGQGARGANVLTF.

The chain employs TRBV3-1 (or the pseudogene TRBV3-2) and TRBJ2-3, with 12 bases that match TRBD2. V was pared by 1 base and J by 5 bases, with 7 bases of the junction left unmatched. This CDR3 spans 17 amino acids. The germline CDR1 and CDR2 sequences are LGHDT and YNNKEL (reference sequence). The CDR3 DNA follows: TGTGCCAGCAGCCAAGTGGCTAGCGGGAGGGTGAAAGATACGCAGTATTTT. It is translated as CASSQVASGRVKDTQYF.

The J gene is TRBJ2-3, the V gene TRBV27, with 11 bases aligning to TRBD2. Trimming removed 6 bases from V and 3 bases from J; junction bases left unmatched: 5. The germline CDR1 and CDR2 sequences are MNHEY and SMNVEV (reference sequence). The CDR3 sequence is 15 residues long. The CDR3 sequence is CASRLAGGPTDTQYF. The CDR3 DNA is TGTGCCAGCAGGTTAGCGGGAGGGCCGACAGATACGCAGTATTTT.